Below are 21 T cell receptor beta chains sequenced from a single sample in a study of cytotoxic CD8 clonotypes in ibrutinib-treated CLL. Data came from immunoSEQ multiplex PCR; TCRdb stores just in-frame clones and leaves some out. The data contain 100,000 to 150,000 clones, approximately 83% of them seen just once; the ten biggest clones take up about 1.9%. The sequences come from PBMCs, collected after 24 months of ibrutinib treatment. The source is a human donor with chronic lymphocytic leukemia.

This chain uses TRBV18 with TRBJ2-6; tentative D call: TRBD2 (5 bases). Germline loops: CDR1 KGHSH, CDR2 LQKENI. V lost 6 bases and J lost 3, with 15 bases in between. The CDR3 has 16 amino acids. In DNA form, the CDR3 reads TGTGCCAGCTCCCAAGACGCGGGTAGTGGGGCCAACGTCCTGACTTTC. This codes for CASSQDAGSGANVLTF.

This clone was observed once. The CDR3 loop reads CASSFPSGGAGANVLTF. The CDR3 DNA is TGTGCCAGCAGCTTCCCGAGTGGGGGAGCTGGGGCCAACGTCCTGACTTTC. V usage is TRBV5-6 and J usage is TRBJ2-6; perhaps D is TRBD1 or TRBD2 (5 bases each). Trimming removed 2 bases at V and 2 bases at J, with 14 bases between. CDR3 length: 17 residues. Per germline, CDR1 SGHDT and CDR2 YYEEEE.

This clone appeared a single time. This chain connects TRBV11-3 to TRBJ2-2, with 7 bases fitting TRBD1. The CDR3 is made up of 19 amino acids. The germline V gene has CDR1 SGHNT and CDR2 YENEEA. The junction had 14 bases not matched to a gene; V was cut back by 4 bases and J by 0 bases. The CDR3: CASSSSSFGQAANTGELFF. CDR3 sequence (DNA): TGTGCCAGCAGCTCCTCATCCTTCGGACAGGCCGCGAACACCGGGGAGCTGTTTTTT. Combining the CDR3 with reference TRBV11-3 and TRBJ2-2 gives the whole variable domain EAGVVQSPRYKIIEKKQPVAFWCNPISGHNTLYWYLQNLGQGPELLIRYENEEAVDDSQLPKDRFSAERLKGVDSTLKIQPAELGDSAVYLCASSSSSFGQAANTGELFFGEGSRLTVL.

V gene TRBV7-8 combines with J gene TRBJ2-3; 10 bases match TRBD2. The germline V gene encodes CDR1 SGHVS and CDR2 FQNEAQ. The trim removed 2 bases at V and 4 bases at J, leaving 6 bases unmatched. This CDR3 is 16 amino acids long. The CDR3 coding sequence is TGTGCCAGCAGCTTAATCCCTAGCGGGAGTCCAGATACGCAGTATTTT. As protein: CASSLIPSGSPDTQYF.

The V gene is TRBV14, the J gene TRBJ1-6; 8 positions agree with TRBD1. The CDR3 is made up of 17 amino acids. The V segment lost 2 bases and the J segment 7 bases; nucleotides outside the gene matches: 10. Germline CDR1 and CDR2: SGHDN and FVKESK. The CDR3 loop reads CASSQPHGAGGNSPLHF. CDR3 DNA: TGTGCCAGCAGCCAACCCCACGGGGCAGGGGGCAATTCACCCCTCCACTTT.

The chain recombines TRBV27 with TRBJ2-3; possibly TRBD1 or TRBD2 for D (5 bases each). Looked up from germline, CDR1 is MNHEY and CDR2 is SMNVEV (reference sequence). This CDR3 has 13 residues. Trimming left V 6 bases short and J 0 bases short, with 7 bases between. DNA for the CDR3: TGTGCCAGCAGCTGGGACAGCACAGATACGCAGTATTTT. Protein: CASSWDSTDTQYF.

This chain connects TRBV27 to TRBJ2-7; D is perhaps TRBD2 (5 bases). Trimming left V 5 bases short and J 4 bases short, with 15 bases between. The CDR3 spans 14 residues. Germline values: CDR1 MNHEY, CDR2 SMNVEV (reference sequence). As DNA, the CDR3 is TGTGCCAGCAGTCCTTATCGGGGTCCGTACGAGCAGTACTTC. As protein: CASSPYRGPYEQYF.

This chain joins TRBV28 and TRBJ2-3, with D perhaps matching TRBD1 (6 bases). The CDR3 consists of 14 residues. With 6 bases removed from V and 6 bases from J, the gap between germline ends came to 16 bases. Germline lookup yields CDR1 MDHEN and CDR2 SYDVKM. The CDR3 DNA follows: TGTGCCAGCAGCGGGACACCGGCACCCGATACGCAGTATTTT. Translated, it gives CASSGTPAPDTQYF.

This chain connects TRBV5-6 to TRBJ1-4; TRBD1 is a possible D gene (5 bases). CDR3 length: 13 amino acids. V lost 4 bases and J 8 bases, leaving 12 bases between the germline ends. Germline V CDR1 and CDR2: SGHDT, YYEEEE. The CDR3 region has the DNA TGTGCCAGCAGCCAAGACAGCCACGAAAAACTGTTTTTT. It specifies CASSQDSHEKLFF.

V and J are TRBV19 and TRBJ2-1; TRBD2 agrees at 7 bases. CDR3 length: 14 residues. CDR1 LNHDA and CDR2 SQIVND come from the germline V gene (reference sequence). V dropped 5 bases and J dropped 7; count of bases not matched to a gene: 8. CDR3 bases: TGTGCCAGTAGTGCCTCCGGGACTATAAATGAGCAGTTCTTC. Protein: CASSASGTINEQFF. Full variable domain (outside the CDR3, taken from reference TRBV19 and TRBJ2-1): DGGITQSPKYLFRKEGQNVTLSCEQNLNHDAMYWYRQDPGQGLRLIYYSQIVNDFQKGDIAEGYSVSREKKESFPLTVTSAQKNPTAFYLCASSASGTINEQFFGPGTRLTVL.

The DNA of the CDR3 is TGTGCCAGCAGTCCGGGACAATATGGCTACACCTTC. It translates to CASSPGQYGYTF. The chain carries TRBV28 and TRBJ1-2; TRBD1 is a possible D gene (6 bases). This CDR3 region has 12 residues. The germline V gene encodes CDR1 MDHEN and CDR2 SYDVKM. V was pared by 5 bases and J by 5 bases, with 9 bases between.

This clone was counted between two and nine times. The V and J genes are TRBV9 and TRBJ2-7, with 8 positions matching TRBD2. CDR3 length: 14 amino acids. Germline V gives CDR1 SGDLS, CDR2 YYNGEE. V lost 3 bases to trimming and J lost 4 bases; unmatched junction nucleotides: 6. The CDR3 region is CASSAGSGVYEQYF. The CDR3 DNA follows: TGTGCCAGCAGCGCCGGTAGCGGGGTGTACGAGCAGTACTTC.

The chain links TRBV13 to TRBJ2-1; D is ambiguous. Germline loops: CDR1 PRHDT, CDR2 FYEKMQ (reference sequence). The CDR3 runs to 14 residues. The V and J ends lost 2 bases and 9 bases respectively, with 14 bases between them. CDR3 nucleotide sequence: TGTGCCAGCAGCTTAAGGCCCCCGGGTAGTGAGCAGTTCTTC. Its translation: CASSLRPPGSEQFF.

The CDR3 sequence: CASSGPGLEPGANVLTF. In DNA form, the CDR3 reads TGTGCCAGCAGCGGCCCGGGACTAGAACCCGGGGCCAACGTCCTGACTTTC. The chain recombines TRBV9 with TRBJ2-6, with 8 bases matching TRBD2. The V and J ends lost 3 bases and 4 bases, in that order; junction bases with no gene match: 9. The CDR3 consists of 17 residues. In germline, CDR1 is SGDLS, CDR2 YYNGEE.

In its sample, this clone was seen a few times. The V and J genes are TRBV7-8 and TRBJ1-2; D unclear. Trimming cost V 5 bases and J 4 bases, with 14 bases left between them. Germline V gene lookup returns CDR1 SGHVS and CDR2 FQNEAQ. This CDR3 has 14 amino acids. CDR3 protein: CASSEREQSYGYTF. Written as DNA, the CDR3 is TGTGCCAGCAGCGAACGGGAACAGAGCTATGGCTACACCTTC.

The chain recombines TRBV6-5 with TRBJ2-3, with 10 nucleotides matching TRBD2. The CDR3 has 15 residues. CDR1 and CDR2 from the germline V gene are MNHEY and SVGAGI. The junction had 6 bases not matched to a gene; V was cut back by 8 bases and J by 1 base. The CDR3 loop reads CASHSGGVGTDTQYF. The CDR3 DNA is TGTGCCAGCCACAGCGGGGGGGTCGGCACAGATACGCAGTATTTT.

For the CDR3, the DNA is TGTGCCAGCAGCTTAACCGCCGGAGGGACCGCAGGGGCGACAGATACGCAGTATTTT. Amino acids: CASSLTAGGTAGATDTQYF. V is TRBV7-2 and J is TRBJ2-3, with D possibly being TRBD1 or TRBD2 (6 bases each). Germline assignment: CDR1 SGHTA and CDR2 FQGNSA. V lost 2 bases and J lost 3, with 24 bases in between. This CDR3 has 19 residues.

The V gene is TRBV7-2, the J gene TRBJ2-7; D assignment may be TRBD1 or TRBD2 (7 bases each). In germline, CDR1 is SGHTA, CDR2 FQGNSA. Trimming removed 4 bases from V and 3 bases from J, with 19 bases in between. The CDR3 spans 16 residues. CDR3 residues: CASSSGQLGRGYEQYF. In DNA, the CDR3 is TGTGCCAGCAGCTCGGGACAGCTGGGGAGGGGCTACGAGCAGTACTTC.

The CDR3: CASSPSPDRTSYGYTF. In nucleotides, the CDR3 is TGTGCCAGCTCACCATCGCCCGACAGGACCTCCTATGGCTACACCTTC. The chain uses TRBV18 and TRBJ1-2, with TRBD1 as a possible D gene (6 bases). Germline CDR1 reads KGHSH; CDR2 reads LQKENI. The CDR3 is 16 residues long. V lost 2 bases to trimming and J lost 4 bases, with 17 bases between them.

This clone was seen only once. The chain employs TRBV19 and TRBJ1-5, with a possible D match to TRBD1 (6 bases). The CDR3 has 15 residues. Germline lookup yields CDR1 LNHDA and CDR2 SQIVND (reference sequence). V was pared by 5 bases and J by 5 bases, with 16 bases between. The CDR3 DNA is TGTGCCAGTAGTTCCAGGGGAGAAAGGTATCAGCCCCAGCATTTT. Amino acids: CASSSRGERYQPQHF.

The CDR3 loop is CASSEPPSGNTIYF. The CDR3 coding sequence is TGTGCCAGCAGTGAACCCCCGTCGGGAAACACCATATATTTT. The chain employs TRBV25-1 and TRBJ1-3; D not certain. Germline CDR1 is MGHDK and CDR2 is SYGVNS. The CDR3 totals 14 residues. V was trimmed by 2 bases and J by 4 bases, leaving 9 bases between them.